One sample yielded the 25 T cell receptor beta chains listed below, sequenced in a study of human T cells and chemical hapten exposure. TCRdb analysed the RACE reads with MiXCR anew, one entry per CDR3 protein. Of about 380,000 distinct CDR3 sequences in the sample, 4.8% are singletons; the top ten hold about 2.1%. Specified time point: patch test 1, 2 weeks after DPC sensitization. Treatment in this sample: therapeutic diphenylcyclopropenone sensitization with weekly scalp DPC. This specimen consisted of whole blood, obtained in connection with sensitization to the hapten diphenylcyclopropenone (DPC). The source of these receptors is a woman between 45 and 65 years old with alopecia areata. Some clones in this sample may be carry-over from other donors' samples.

This clonotype was counted at least ten times. One junction end disagrees with the germline gene, perhaps due to a read error. The genes are TRBV7-8 and TRBJ1-2, with 12 bases aligning to TRBD1. Germline V lookup: CDR1 SGHVS, CDR2 FQNEAQ. CDR3 length equals 16 residues. Here the CDR3 DNA reads TGTGCCAGCAACTTAGGCCCCGGGACAGGGGGCGATGGCTACACCTTC. The encoded protein is CASNLGPGTGGDGYTF.

This clonotype was counted at least ten times. This chain links TRBV14 with TRBJ2-1, with D possibly matching TRBD2 (7 bases). The V gene's germline CDR1 is SGHDN and CDR2 FVKESK. Trimming took 1 base from V and 10 from J, leaving 11 bases between them. This CDR3 contains 13 residues. The CDR3 DNA sequence: TGTGCCAGCAGCCAAGGGACAGCGGGGGAGCAGTTCTTC. It codes for CASSQGTAGEQFF.

This clonotype was detected many times. The chain recombines TRBV4-3 with TRBJ2-7; 10 nucleotides match TRBD2. Germline values: CDR1 LGHNA, CDR2 YSLEER. The CDR3 runs 17 residues. With 0 bases clipped from V and 2 bases from J, the junction kept 7 bases outside the gene matches. This chain's CDR3 is CASSQDAGTSETYEQYF. DNA of the CDR3: TGCGCCAGCAGCCAAGATGCCGGGACTAGCGAGACCTACGAGCAGTACTTC.

This clonotype was observed at least ten times. This chain connects TRBV30 to TRBJ1-5, with a tentative D call TRBD1 (5 bases). Germline V CDR1 and CDR2: GTSNPN, SVGIG (reference sequence). CDR3 length: 17 residues. Trimming removed 3 bases at V and 4 bases at J, with 22 bases between. The CDR3 loop reads CAWSPPGLEALNQPQHF. The CDR3 coding sequence is TGTGCCTGGAGCCCGCCGGGACTTGAGGCCCTAAATCAGCCCCAGCATTTT.

This clonotype was seen a few times. This rearrangement joins TRBV6-2 or TRBV6-3 to TRBJ1-3; D is uncertain. V lost 7 bases to trimming and J lost 0 bases, with 10 bases between them. The CDR3 runs to 14 residues. Germline V lookup: CDR1 MNHEY, CDR2 SVGEGT. The CDR3 here is CASKPTSSGNTIYF. The CDR3 region has the DNA TGTGCCAGCAAACCCACGAGCTCTGGAAACACCATATATTTT.

The rearrangement uses TRBV9 and TRBJ1-3; TRBD1 is a possible D gene (6 bases). The CDR3 covers 15 residues. Looked up from germline, CDR1 is SGDLS and CDR2 is YYNGEE. V lost 3 bases and J 1 base, leaving 11 bases between the germline ends. Here the CDR3 DNA reads TGTGCCAGCAGCGCTCGACAGGCGTCTGGAAACACCATATATTTT. This translates into CASSARQASGNTIYF. Full variable domain (missing parts from reference TRBV9 and TRBJ1-3): DSGVTQTPKHLITATGQRVTLRCSPRSGDLSVYWYQQSLDQGLQFLIQYYNGEERAKGNILERFSAQQFPDLHSELNLSSLELGDSALYFCASSARQASGNTIYFGEGSWLTVV.

This clonotype was detected ten times or more. The chain has TRBV28 and TRBJ1-5; 7 bases agree with TRBD1. The CDR3 loop spans 12 amino acids. V trimming: 9 bases; J trimming: 5 bases; junction bases outside the gene matches: 4. CDR1 and CDR2 (germline): MDHEN, SYDVKM. CDR3 DNA sequence: TGTGCCAGTACAGGGGTGGATCAGCCCCAGCATTTT. Its protein product is CASTGVDQPQHF.

This clonotype has a count of ten or more. The chain is built from TRBV2 and TRBJ1-2; TRBD1 might be the D (6 bases). Germline V lookup: CDR1 SNHLY, CDR2 FYNNEI. Between the trimmed V and J ends, which lost 1 base and 4 bases, there was a span of 10 bases. The CDR3 runs to 14 residues. Here the CDR3 reads CASSEVQGSYGYTF. The CDR3 DNA follows: TGTGCCAGCAGTGAAGTGCAGGGGAGCTATGGCTACACCTTC.

This clonotype was counted many times. V is TRBV7-2 and J is TRBJ2-1; a weak D match, TRBD2 (6 bases). Deletions cut 1 base from V and 1 base from J, with 8 bases between. CDR1 SGHTA and CDR2 FQGNSA come from the germline V gene. This CDR3 has 15 amino acids. CDR3 in amino acids: CASSLDSGSYNEQFF. CDR3 bases: TGTGCCAGCAGCTTAGATAGCGGTTCCTACAATGAGCAGTTCTTC.

This clonotype appeared many times. V gene TRBV5-1 combines with J gene TRBJ2-1; weak D call: TRBD2 (5 bases). The CDR3 sequence is 14 residues long. V shed 0 bases and J shed 7 bases, with 11 bases lying between them. Germline CDR1 reads SGHRS; CDR2 reads YFSETQ. The CDR3 coding sequence is TGCGCCAGCAGCTTGGCTTCTAGCCAGAATGAGCAGTTCTTC. It encodes CASSLASSQNEQFF.

Ten or more counts support this clonotype. The chain uses TRBV6-5 and TRBJ2-1; 11 bases agree with TRBD2. Germline CDR1 and CDR2: MNHEY and SVGAGI. With V trimmed by 5 bases and J by 0 bases, 3 bases remained unmatched. The CDR3 totals 16 residues. The CDR3 loop is CASSRTSGSSYNEQFF. In DNA form, the CDR3 reads TGTGCCAGCAGTAGAACTAGCGGGAGCTCCTACAATGAGCAGTTCTTC.

The chain combines TRBV6-2 or TRBV6-3 with TRBJ1-1; no reliable D call. Germline lookup yields CDR1 MNHEY and CDR2 SVGEGT. CDR3 length equals 13 residues. Trimming removed 5 bases from V and 7 bases from J, with 14 bases in between. CDR3 sequence reads: CASSTTLKGEAFF. Here the CDR3 DNA reads TGTGCCAGCAGTACAACCTTGAAGGGTGAAGCTTTCTTT.

This clonotype has ten or more counts. The gene calls are TRBV11-2 and TRBJ2-7; D is possibly TRBD1 (6 bases). CDR1 is SGHAT and CDR2 is FQNNGV in the germline V gene. CDR3 length: 14 amino acids. Trimming pared 1 base from V and 3 bases from J, leaving 10 bases between. The DNA of the CDR3 is TGTGCCAGCAGCTTAGGGACAGAGCTCTACGAGCAGTACTTC. It yields the protein CASSLGTELYEQYF.

The V call is TRBV29-1, the J call TRBJ2-3, with 12 bases that match TRBD2. The CDR3 is 15 residues long. The germline V gene encodes CDR1 SQVTM and CDR2 ANQGSEA. V gave up 5 bases and J gave up 5 bases; unmatched junction bases: 8. CDR3 sequence reads: CSVCLAGGPKDTQYF. CDR3 coding DNA: TGCAGCGTTTGCCTAGCGGGGGGGCCGAAAGATACGCAGTATTTT.

In this sample, this clonotype turned up many times. V usage is TRBV7-9 and J usage is TRBJ2-1; D is ambiguous. This CDR3 spans 12 amino acids. Germline-derived CDR1 and CDR2 are SEHNR and FQNEAQ (reference sequence). Trimming took off 4 bases at V and 14 bases at J, with 15 bases between the two ends. Here the CDR3 reads CASSSGPWAEFF. The CDR3 nucleotides read TGTGCCAGCAGCTCGGGCCCCTGGGCGGAGTTCTTC.

This clonotype was picked up one time. The chain recombines TRBV10-3 with TRBJ2-3; no firm D call. Germline CDR1 reads ENHRY; CDR2 reads SYGVKD. Trimming cost V 4 bases and J 10 bases, with 9 bases left between them. This CDR3 spans 11 amino acids. Here the CDR3 DNA reads TGTGCCATCAGTGGCGCTGGCTCGCAGTATTTT. Protein sequence: CAISGAGSQYF.

This clonotype was counted between two and nine times. This CDR3 is CASSRPGRTSLFF. CDR3 in DNA: TGTGCCAGCAGCCGCCCCGGACGGACGAGCTTGTTCTTC. The chain couples TRBV13 to TRBJ2-1; D not resolved. The CDR3 consists of 13 residues. Germline values: CDR1 PRHDT, CDR2 FYEKMQ (reference sequence). Deletions cut 5 bases from V and 15 bases from J, with 20 bases between. Full variable domain (rest looked up from reference TRBV13 and TRBJ2-1): AAGVIQSPRHLIKEKRETATLKCYPIPRHDTVYWYQQGPGQDPQFLISFYEKMQSDKGSIPDRFSAQQFSDYHSELNMSSLELGDSALYFCASSRPGRTSLFFGPGTRLTVL.

This clonotype was counted many times. V usage is TRBV7-9 and J usage is TRBJ2-7; the match to TRBD1 covers 8 bases. Germline V gene lookup returns CDR1 SEHNR and CDR2 FQNEAQ (reference sequence). Losses at the gene ends were 5 bases for V and 4 bases for J; bases not matched to a gene: 10. The CDR3 length is 15 residues. CDR3 nucleotides: TGTGCCAGCAGCCCCGAAAGGCGGACAGGGTACGAGCAGTACTTC. Its protein product is CASSPERRTGYEQYF.

This clonotype was counted many times. The chain recombines TRBV12-3 or TRBV12-4 with TRBJ1-1; no firm D call. Trimming removed 4 bases at V and 2 bases at J, with 14 bases between. This CDR3 is built from 15 residues. CDR3 sequence: CASSYTGAENTEAFF. CDR3 DNA sequence: TGTGCCAGCAGTTATACGGGTGCCGAAAACACTGAAGCTTTCTTT.

This clonotype was observed a handful of times. The chain employs TRBV28 and TRBJ1-5; 9 nucleotides match TRBD1. V shed 10 bases, J shed 7 bases, and the junction held 8 bases outside the gene matches. Germline V CDR1 and CDR2: MDHEN, SYDVKM. The CDR3 runs to 13 residues. CDR3 sequence: CATRGQGGQPQHF. In DNA, the CDR3 is TGTGCCACCCGGGGACAGGGAGGACAGCCCCAGCATTTT.

This clonotype has just a few counts. The chain couples TRBV20-1 to TRBJ2-3; tentatively, D is TRBD2 (5 bases). In germline, CDR1 is DFQATT, CDR2 SNEGSKA (reference sequence). The CDR3 loop spans 14 amino acids. Trimming removed 6 bases from V and 5 bases from J, with 18 bases in between. The CDR3 protein is CSASRGINGDTQYF. For the CDR3, the DNA is TGCAGTGCCAGTAGAGGGATTAATGGAGATACGCAGTATTTT.

V usage is TRBV20-1 and J usage is TRBJ1-4; D is unresolved. The germline V gene encodes CDR1 DFQATT and CDR2 SNEGSKA (reference sequence). The CDR3 is 11 amino acids. Trimming stripped 5 bases from V and 2 bases from J, with 3 bases between. The CDR3 protein is CSADTNEKLFF. CDR3 nucleotide sequence: TGCAGTGCTGACACTAATGAAAAACTGTTTTTT.

This clonotype has ten or more counts. This chain connects TRBV6-2 or TRBV6-3 to TRBJ2-1, with TRBD2 matching over 7 bases. The J segment lost 0 bases and the V segment lost 0 bases, leaving 2 bases of the junction unmatched. Per germline, CDR1 MNHEY and CDR2 SVGEGT. The CDR3 has 16 residues. DNA of the CDR3: TGTGCCAGCAGTTACTCGGGCGGGAGCTCCTACAATGAGCAGTTCTTC. This sequence encodes CASSYSGGSSYNEQFF.

In this sample, this clonotype turned up many times. The J gene is TRBJ2-1, the V gene TRBV29-1; TRBD2 matches 14 bases. The V gene's germline CDR1 is SQVTM and CDR2 ANQGSEA. The CDR3 contains 14 residues. With V trimmed by 7 bases and J by 9 bases, 8 bases remained unmatched. CDR3 nucleotides: TGCAGCGCGAGCGGGACTAGCGGGAGAGCTGAGCAGTTCTTC. It encodes CSASGTSGRAEQFF.

The table lists this clonotype with a few counts. The CDR3 nucleotides read TGTGCCAGCAGCCTCAGGGTCGACGAGCAGTACTTC. This sequence encodes CASSLRVDEQYF. V usage is TRBV6-6 and J usage is TRBJ2-7, with D perhaps matching TRBD1 (5 bases). Germline lookup yields CDR1 MNHNY and CDR2 SVGAGI (reference sequence). The CDR3 runs to 12 residues. The V gene lost 6 bases and the J gene lost 5 bases, with 11 bases spanning the gap.